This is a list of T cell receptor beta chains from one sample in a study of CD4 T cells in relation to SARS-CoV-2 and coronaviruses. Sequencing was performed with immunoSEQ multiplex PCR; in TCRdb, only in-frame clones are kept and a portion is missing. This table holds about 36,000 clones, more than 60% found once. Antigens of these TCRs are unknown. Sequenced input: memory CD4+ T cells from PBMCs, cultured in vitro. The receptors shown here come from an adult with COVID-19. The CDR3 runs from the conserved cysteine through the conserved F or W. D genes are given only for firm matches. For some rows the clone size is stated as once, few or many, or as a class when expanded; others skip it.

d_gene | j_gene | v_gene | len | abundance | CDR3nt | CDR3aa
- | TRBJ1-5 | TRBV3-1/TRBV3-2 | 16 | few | TGTGCCAGCAGCCAAGCTTTCGGGGGGCGCGTTCAGCCCCAGCATTTT | CASSQAFGGRVQPQHF
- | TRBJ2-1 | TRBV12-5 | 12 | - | TGTGCTAGTGGTTTAGACTACAATGAGCAGTTCTTC | CASGLDYNEQFF
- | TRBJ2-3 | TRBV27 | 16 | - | TGTGCCAGCAGTTTCTGGTCGGGAGCTGACACAGATACGCAGTATTTT | CASSFWSGADTDTQYF
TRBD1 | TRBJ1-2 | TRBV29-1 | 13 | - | TGCAGCGTTACACGGGACAGGGGGCGATGGGTTCTCTTC | CSVTRDRGRWVLF
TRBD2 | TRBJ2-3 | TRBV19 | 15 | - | TGTGCCAGTAGTAGACTAGCAGCTATTTCAGATACGCAGTATTTT | CASSRLAAISDTQYF
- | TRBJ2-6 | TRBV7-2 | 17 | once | TGTGCCAGCAGCTTATGGGGGGCAGGCTCTGGGGCCAACGTCCTGACTTTC | CASSLWGAGSGANVLTF
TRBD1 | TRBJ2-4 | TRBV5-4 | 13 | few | TGTGCCAGCAGCACACAGGGGAAGGACATTCAGTACTTC | CASSTQGKDIQYF
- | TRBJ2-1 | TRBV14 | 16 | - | TGTGCCAGCAGCAAACGGACAGTTCTGTCAGCGGATGAGCAGTTCTTC | CASSKRTVLSADEQFF
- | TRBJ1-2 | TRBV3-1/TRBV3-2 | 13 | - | TGTGCCAGCAGCCAGTCACTTAACTATGGCTACACCTTC | CASSQSLNYGYTF
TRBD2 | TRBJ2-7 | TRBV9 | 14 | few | TGTGCCAGCAGCTTCGAGGGCGGGAGAGACGAGCAGTACTTC | CASSFEGGRDEQYF
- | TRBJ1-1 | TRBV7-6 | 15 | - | TGTGCCAGCAGCTCTCAGGCAGGGGTCAACACTGAAGCTTTCTTT | CASSSQAGVNTEAFF
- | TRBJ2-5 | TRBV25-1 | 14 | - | TGTGCCAGCAGTGACGAGGGAGGACAAGAGACCCAGTACTTC | CASSDEGGQETQYF
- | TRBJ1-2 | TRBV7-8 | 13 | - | TGTGCCAGCAGCAACCGGGACACGAGTGGCTACACCTTC | CASSNRDTSGYTF
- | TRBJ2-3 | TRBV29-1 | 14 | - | TGCAGCGTCCCGGGGGTCGACCCCATAGATACGCAGTATTTT | CSVPGVDPIDTQYF
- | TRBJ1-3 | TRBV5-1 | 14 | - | TGCGCCAGCAGCTCACCGGAGTCTGGAAACACCATATATTTT | CASSSPESGNTIYF
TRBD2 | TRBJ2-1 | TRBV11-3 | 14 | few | TGTGCCAGCAGCCCCTACCGGACTAGCAATGAGCAGTTCTTC | CASSPYRTSNEQFF
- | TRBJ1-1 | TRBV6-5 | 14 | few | TGTGCCAGCAGTTCTGGCAATATGAACACTGAAGCTTTCTTT | CASSSGNMNTEAFF
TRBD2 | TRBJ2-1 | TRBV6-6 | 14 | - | TGTGCCAGCAGGGTAGCGGGGGCCTCCAATGAGCAGTTCTTC | CASRVAGASNEQFF
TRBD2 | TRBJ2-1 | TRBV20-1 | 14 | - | TGCAGTGCTAGTAAAACTAGCGGGGACAATGAGCAGTTCTTC | CSASKTSGDNEQFF
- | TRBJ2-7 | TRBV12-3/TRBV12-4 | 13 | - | TGTGCCAGCAATATGGGAGCATTCTACGAGCAGTACTTC | CASNMGAFYEQYF
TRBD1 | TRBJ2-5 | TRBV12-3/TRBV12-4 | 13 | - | TGTGCCAGCAGACGGACAGGGGGCGAGACCCAGTACTTC | CASRRTGGETQYF
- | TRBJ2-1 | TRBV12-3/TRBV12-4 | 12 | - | TGTGCCAGCAGTCCAGGGTACAATGAGCAGTTCTTC | CASSPGYNEQFF
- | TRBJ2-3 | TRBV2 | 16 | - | TGTGCCAGCAGACTTATGGACAGCACTAGCACAGATACGCAGTATTTT | CASRLMDSTSTDTQYF
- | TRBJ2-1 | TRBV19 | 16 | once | TGTGCCAGTAGTATCCCCAGCGGAGGCTCCTACAATGAGCAGTTCTTC | CASSIPSGGSYNEQFF
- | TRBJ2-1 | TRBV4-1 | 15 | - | TGCGCCAGCAGCCTTAGCGTCAGCTCCTACAATGAGCAGTTCTTC | CASSLSVSSYNEQFF
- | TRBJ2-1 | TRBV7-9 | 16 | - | TGTGCCAGCAGCTCCATAACCGGGACACAGAACAATGAGCAGTTCTTC | CASSSITGTQNNEQFF
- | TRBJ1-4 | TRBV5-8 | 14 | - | TGTGCCAGCAGCTTGGGTCAGTTTAATGAAAAACTGTTTTTT | CASSLGQFNEKLFF